Below, 14 T cell receptor beta chains from the same sample are listed, as sequenced in a study of CD8+CD57+ T cells in acquired aplastic anemia. TCR beta VDJ combinations and CDR3 sequences were profiled from genomic DNA. TCRdb processed the reads anew with MiXCR; each CDR3 protein has one entry. The top ten hold about 1.8% of the sample, which has around 180,000 distinct CDR3 sequences, about half seen once. Before being chosen for sequencing, patients had shown CD8+CD57+ cell expansion by flow cytometry. Sample: sorted CD4+, CD8+, or CD8+CD57+ T cells (not recorded which) from PBMCs. Receptors were obtained from a human donor with aplastic anemia.

For this clonotype: Since a much larger clone is just one base distant, this may be a read error. The V gene is TRBV15, the J gene TRBJ1-1, with a possible D match to TRBD1 (5 bases). CDR3 length: 13 amino acids. The germline gives CDR1 LNHNV, CDR2 YYDKDF (reference sequence). The CDR3 sequence: CATSRDLYTEASF. CDR3 in DNA: TGTGCCACCAGTAGGGACCTATACACTGAAGCTTCCTTT.

This sequence joins TRBV9 and TRBJ1-2; D gene ambiguous. Trimming shortened V by 3 bases and J by 5 bases, and 8 bases separated the two germline ends. The length of the CDR3 is 12 residues. Germline lookup yields CDR1 SGDLS and CDR2 YYNGEE. CDR3 region: CASSANSYGYTF. CDR3 DNA sequence: TGTGCCAGCAGCGCCAACAGTTATGGCTACACCTTC.

J is TRBJ2-5 and V is TRBV18, with D unresolved. Germline V gene data show CDR1 as KGHSH and CDR2 as LQKENI. V lost 5 bases and J lost 7, with 14 bases in between. The CDR3 runs 13 residues. CDR3 nucleotides: TGTGCCAGCTCAATGGGCCTTGAAGGGACCCAGTACTTC. Translation gives CASSMGLEGTQYF.

Comments on this clonotype: Its ends do not fully match the called genes, so a read error is possible. This chain links TRBV3-1 with TRBJ2-7, with 13 bases matching TRBD2. This CDR3 has 15 residues. Germline V gene sequence: CDR1 LGHDT, CDR2 YNNKEL (reference sequence). CDR3 residues: CASSPGLAGIYEQHF. The CDR3 DNA sequence: TGTGCCAGCAGCCCGGGACTAGCGGGGATCTACGAGCAGCACTTC.

The rearrangement links TRBV2 to TRBJ2-5; 7 positions agree with TRBD1. The CDR3 length is 14 residues. Germline lookup yields CDR1 SNHLY and CDR2 FYNNEI. Trimming cost V 6 bases and J 5 bases; bases outside gene matches: 9. DNA for the CDR3: TGTGCCAGCAGCTATCACGACAGGGAGGAGACCCAGTACTTC. Translation: CASSYHDREETQYF.

Worth noting for this clonotype: The junction departs from the called germline gene at one end, perhaps through a read error. The rearrangement uses TRBV25-1 and TRBJ1-6; the D gene is possibly TRBD1 (6 bases). CDR1 MGHDK and CDR2 SYGVNS come from the germline V gene. The CDR3 is 13 residues long. The CDR3 region has the DNA TGTGCCAGCAGTACAGGGCTCCATTCACCCCTCCACTTC. It encodes CASSTGLHSPLHF. Based on the CDR3 plus reference TRBV25-1 and TRBJ1-6, the full variable domain is EADIYQTPRYLVIGTGKKITLECSQTMGHDKMYWYQQDPGMELHLIHYSYGVNSTEKGDLSSESTVSRIRTEHFPLTLESARPSHTSQYLCASSTGLHSPLHFGNGTRLTVT.

This clonotype was recorded many times. The gene calls are TRBV29-1 and TRBJ1-1, with TRBD1 as a possible D gene (6 bases). The CDR3 has 13 amino acids. V was pared by 6 bases and J by 5 bases, with 16 bases between. Germline-derived CDR1 and CDR2 are SQVTM and ANQGSEA. For the CDR3, the DNA is TGCAGCGTGGGTAACAGGGCTGGAACTGAAGCTTTCTTT. Its protein product is CSVGNRAGTEAFF.

The chain recombines TRBV6-1 with TRBJ2-1, with TRBD2 matching 7 bases. CDR1 and CDR2 from the germline V gene are MNHNS and SASEGT. V was pared by 6 bases and J by 2 bases, with 10 bases of the junction left unmatched. The CDR3 extends over 16 amino acids. In DNA form, the CDR3 reads TGTGCCAGCAGCCCTACGGGCGGGAGTGCCTACAATGAGCAGTTCTTC. Translating gives CASSPTGGSAYNEQFF.

The chain uses TRBV2 and TRBJ2-1, with 9 nucleotides matching TRBD1. The germline gives CDR1 SNHLY, CDR2 FYNNEI. Trimming took 5 bases from V and 5 from J; bases not matched to a gene: 13. CDR3 length: 17 amino acids. The CDR3 sequence: CASSLHPTGGMDNEQFF. The CDR3 DNA reads TGTGCCAGCAGTTTACATCCGACAGGGGGAATGGACAATGAGCAGTTCTTC.

The rearrangement links TRBV25-1 to TRBJ1-6; possibly TRBD1 for D (5 bases). Germline assignment: CDR1 MGHDK and CDR2 SYGVNS. The length of the CDR3 is 15 residues. Trimming removed 5 bases at V and 0 bases at J, with 8 bases between. The CDR3 DNA sequence: TGTGCCAGCAGTAAAGGGACCTCCTATAATTCACCCCTCCACTTT. Residues: CASSKGTSYNSPLHF.

This clonotype turned up a few times. A much larger clone lies a single base off, so this may be a read error. The V and J genes are TRBV15 and TRBJ2-4; no clear D. Per germline, CDR1 LNHNV and CDR2 YYDKDF (reference sequence). V was cut by 5 bases and J by 1 base, with 6 bases left in between. The CDR3 totals 13 residues. Here the CDR3 reads CATSVRAKNIQYF. Written as DNA, the CDR3 is TGTGCCACCAGCGTAAGGGCCAAAAACATTCAGTACTTC.

This clonotype was detected ten times or more. This chain links TRBV2 with TRBJ2-7; D is perhaps TRBD1 (6 bases). The germline V gene encodes CDR1 SNHLY and CDR2 FYNNEI. This CDR3 has 14 amino acids. V lost 6 bases to trimming and J lost 0 bases, with 12 bases between them. The CDR3 DNA reads as TGTGCCAGCAGGACACAGGGTTCCTCCTACGAGCAGTACTTC. Its translation is CASRTQGSSYEQYF.

The CDR3 region is CASSLASGGARETQYF. In DNA, the CDR3 is TGTGCCAGCAGCTTGGCTAGCGGGGGGGCCCGGGAGACCCAGTACTTC. The gene calls are TRBV7-8 and TRBJ2-5; 12 nucleotides agree with TRBD2. The germline CDR1 and CDR2 sequences are SGHVS and FQNEAQ. The junction had 7 bases not matched to a gene; V was cut back by 3 bases and J by 5 bases. CDR3 length: 16 amino acids.

In its sample, this clonotype was seen many times. The chain has TRBV29-1 and TRBJ1-3; D unresolved. V lost 5 bases and J 0 bases, leaving 8 bases between the germline ends. Germline lookup yields CDR1 SQVTM and CDR2 ANQGSEA. The CDR3 covers 13 residues. The CDR3 DNA is TGCAGCGTTTTCTTTAACTCTGGAAACACCATATATTTT. Protein product: CSVFFNSGNTIYF.